The 21 T cell receptor beta chains reported below all come from one sample, sequenced in a study of T-cell reconstitution after alpha-beta-depleted transplantation in children. The TCRbeta library was prepared with unique molecular identifiers. TCRdb analysed the PCR reads with MiXCR anew, one entry per CDR3 protein. Of around 250,000 distinct CDR3 sequences detected, roughly 9.5% appear once; the ten largest clones hold about 9.5%. The sample consisted of PBMCs from the stem cell graft donor, taken from the stem cell graft. The receptor set was obtained from a human donor who donated a stem cell graft to a child with SCID.

The chain couples TRBV28 to TRBJ1-1; TRBD1 agrees at 10 bases. The V and J ends lost 6 bases and 4 bases, in that order; junction bases with no gene match: 8. Germline CDR1 MDHEN, CDR2 SYDVKM. The CDR3 totals 15 residues. CDR3 protein: CASRPTGQGSTEAFF. As DNA, the CDR3 is TGTGCCAGCAGACCGACGGGACAGGGGAGCACTGAAGCTTTCTTT.

This clonotype was seen a handful of times. The chain employs TRBV20-1 and TRBJ1-5; D gene ambiguous. The CDR3 spans 14 residues. V was clipped by 3 bases and J by 3 bases, with 12 bases between them. Looked up from germline, CDR1 is DFQATT and CDR2 is SNEGSKA (reference sequence). CDR3 coding DNA: TGCAGTGCTAGTCCTCAGGCTTACAATCAGCCCCAGCATTTT. Protein product: CSASPQAYNQPQHF.

The chain employs TRBV27 and TRBJ2-7; 9 bases line up with TRBD2. Per germline, CDR1 MNHEY and CDR2 SMNVEV (reference sequence). The CDR3 runs to 14 residues. After removal of 6 bases from V and 5 bases from J, the junction contained 8 bases not matched to a gene. CDR3 sequence reads: CASRRTSETHEQYF. For the CDR3, the DNA is TGTGCCAGCAGGCGGACTAGCGAGACACACGAGCAGTACTTC.

V gene TRBV9 combines with J gene TRBJ2-1; D may match TRBD1 or TRBD2 (5 bases each). This CDR3 is 17 amino acids long. Trimming removed 0 bases from V and 3 bases from J, with 16 bases in between. CDR1 SGDLS and CDR2 YYNGEE come from the germline V gene. CDR3 nucleotide sequence: TGTGCCAGCAGCGTAGTTGGATCCGGGGCGCGCTACAATGAGCAGTTCTTC. Protein sequence: CASSVVGSGARYNEQFF.

Many counts were recorded for this clonotype. V is TRBV29-1 and J is TRBJ1-2; TRBD1 agrees at 9 bases. There are 11 residues in the CDR3. Losses at the gene ends were 6 bases for V and 8 bases for J; bases not matched to a gene: 4. Germline V gene sequence: CDR1 SQVTM, CDR2 ANQGSEA. This chain's CDR3 is CSVTGGFGYTF. CDR3 coding DNA: TGCAGCGTGACAGGGGGATTCGGCTACACCTTC.

This clonotype was found a few times. The gene calls are TRBV20-1 and TRBJ2-7, with D maybe TRBD2 (6 bases). The germline V and J ends were trimmed by 3 bases and 0 bases, with 21 bases remaining between them. CDR1 and CDR2 from the germline V gene are DFQATT and SNEGSKA (reference sequence). The CDR3 sequence is 17 residues long. CDR3 sequence reads: CSARGFGGKPGSYEQYF. The CDR3 DNA reads TGCAGTGCTAGGGGTTTCGGGGGAAAACCGGGCTCCTACGAGCAGTACTTC.

This clonotype was seen repeatedly, ten times or more. The V gene is TRBV20-1, the J gene TRBJ1-1, with TRBD1 matching over 9 bases. CDR1 is DFQATT and CDR2 is SNEGSKA in the germline V gene (reference sequence). The V segment lost 1 base and the J segment 1 base; nucleotides outside the gene matches: 4. This CDR3 has 15 residues. CDR3 sequence: CSARALQGANTEAFF. CDR3 nucleotide sequence: TGCAGTGCTAGAGCCCTACAGGGGGCGAACACTGAAGCTTTCTTT.

This clonotype was picked up a small number of times. This sequence joins TRBV12-3 or TRBV12-4 and TRBJ2-3; D perhaps matches TRBD2 (6 bases). V lost 8 bases to trimming and J lost 1 base, with 16 bases between them. This CDR3 has 15 amino acids. The CDR3 DNA reads TGTGCCAGCCGACTAGTTTCTAGTGGCACAGATACGCAGTATTTT. It encodes CASRLVSSGTDTQYF.

The J gene is TRBJ2-2, the V gene TRBV19; D is unclear. Trimming left V 6 bases short and J 1 base short, with 9 bases between. The germline CDR1 and CDR2 sequences are LNHDA and SQIVND (reference sequence). The CDR3 runs to 14 residues. DNA of the CDR3: TGTGCCAGTAGATCAGCAGGGAACACCGGGGAGCTGTTTTTT. It codes for CASRSAGNTGELFF.

The chain links TRBV19 to TRBJ1-4, with D unclear. This CDR3 is built from 13 residues. Germline-derived CDR1 and CDR2 are LNHDA and SQIVND (reference sequence). The V end lost 3 bases, the J end lost 8 bases, and 10 bases lay between the germline ends. CDR3 coding DNA: TGTGCCAGTAGTATCTCGGGAAACGAAAAACTGTTTTTT. Translation gives CASSISGNEKLFF.

This clonotype was seen many times. V and J are TRBV6-1 and TRBJ1-5, with a possible D match to TRBD1 (5 bases). This CDR3 comprises 19 residues. Germline V lookup: CDR1 MNHNS, CDR2 SASEGT. The V and J ends lost 5 bases and 0 bases respectively, with 23 bases between them. This CDR3 reads CASSRNRLNPRDSNQPQHF. CDR3 DNA sequence: TGTGCCAGCAGTCGAAATCGCTTGAACCCCAGGGATAGCAATCAGCCCCAGCATTTT.

The V call is TRBV20-1, the J call TRBJ1-2; D may be TRBD1 (5 bases). Trimming shortened V by 2 bases and J by 4 bases, and 14 bases separated the two germline ends. The CDR3 is made up of 14 amino acids. CDR1 is DFQATT and CDR2 is SNEGSKA in the germline V gene (reference sequence). The CDR3 loop reads CSARTLLGVYGYTF. The CDR3 DNA reads as TGCAGTGCTAGAACCCTGTTGGGGGTCTATGGCTACACCTTC.

This clonotype was observed a few times. V and J are TRBV5-1 and TRBJ2-1, with TRBD2 matching over 7 bases. The junction had 7 bases not matched to a gene; V was cut back by 0 bases and J by 1 base. Germline loops: CDR1 SGHRS, CDR2 YFSETQ. This CDR3 comprises 17 residues. The CDR3 sequence: CASSLGGGTTSYNEQFF. The CDR3 coding sequence is TGCGCCAGCAGCTTGGGGGGGGGGACTACTTCCTACAATGAGCAGTTCTTC.

The chain combines TRBV11-1 with TRBJ2-1, with 8 bases aligning to TRBD2. Trimming cost V 6 bases and J 2 bases; bases outside gene matches: 9. This CDR3 has 16 amino acids. Looked up from germline, CDR1 is SGHAT and CDR2 is FQDESV (reference sequence). CDR3 sequence: CASRSPGGGPYNEQFF. The DNA of the CDR3 is TGTGCCAGCAGGTCCCCTGGCGGGGGGCCCTACAATGAGCAGTTCTTC.

This clonotype was detected only a few times. The chain combines TRBV20-1 with TRBJ1-2; D gene ambiguous. The germline gives CDR1 DFQATT, CDR2 SNEGSKA (reference sequence). This CDR3 comprises 13 residues. V was pared by 1 base and J by 4 bases, with 10 bases between. The CDR3 loop is CSARGGHRYGYTF. As DNA, the CDR3 is TGCAGTGCTAGAGGCGGTCACCGCTATGGCTACACCTTC.

The V call is TRBV12-3 or TRBV12-4, the J call TRBJ2-1; 12 bases are a match to TRBD1. V gave up 5 bases and J gave up 4 bases; unmatched junction bases: 9. The CDR3 extends over 17 amino acids. CDR3 sequence (DNA): TGTGCCAGCAGTCCGGGACAGGGGGCTGGCTCGTACAATGAGCAGTTCTTC. Translated: CASSPGQGAGSYNEQFF.

Many counts were recorded for this clonotype. V gene TRBV12-3 or TRBV12-4 combines with J gene TRBJ2-7; D remains ambiguous. The V gene lost 6 bases and the J gene lost 9 bases, with 15 bases spanning the gap. The CDR3 runs 12 residues. The CDR3 protein is CASSLELVGQYF. CDR3 DNA sequence: TGTGCCAGCAGCCTAGAGTTGGTAGGGCAGTACTTC.

This clonotype has a handful of counts. This rearrangement joins TRBV11-2 to TRBJ2-3; unclear D gene. Germline CDR1 reads SGHAT; CDR2 reads FQNNGV. V shed 1 base and J shed 2 bases, with 4 bases lying between them. The CDR3 is 13 residues long. This CDR3 is CASSLVHTDTQYF. CDR3 nucleotides: TGTGCCAGCAGCTTAGTCCACACAGATACGCAGTATTTT. The full variable domain, its missing parts supplied by reference TRBV11-2 and TRBJ2-3, is EAGVAQSPRYKIIEKRQSVAFWCNPISGHATLYWYQQILGQGPKLLIQFQNNGVVDDSQLPKDRFSAERLKGVDSTLKIQPAKLEDSAVYLCASSLVHTDTQYFGPGTRLTVL.

This clonotype was seen at least ten times. The chain links TRBV20-1 to TRBJ2-1; 11 positions match TRBD2. The CDR3 is 15 residues long. V was clipped by 5 bases and J by 6 bases; unmatched bases: 9. Germline CDR1 DFQATT, CDR2 SNEGSKA (reference sequence). The CDR3 DNA sequence: TGCAGTGCTCTGCGGCGACTAGCGGGGAGCAATGAGCAGTTCTTC. Amino acids: CSALRRLAGSNEQFF.

This clonotype was counted many times. The J gene is TRBJ2-7, the V gene TRBV2; D not certain. The CDR3 is 15 amino acids. Germline lookup yields CDR1 SNHLY and CDR2 FYNNEI. Trimming pared 6 bases from V and 0 bases from J, leaving 15 bases between. The CDR3 protein is CASSLTTQVSYEQYF. In DNA form, the CDR3 reads TGTGCCAGCAGCTTGACCACCCAGGTCTCCTACGAGCAGTACTTC.

This clonotype was observed at least ten times. The chain joins TRBV12-3 or TRBV12-4 to TRBJ2-2; D is perhaps TRBD2 (5 bases). The length of the CDR3 is 15 residues. Trimming took off 3 bases at V and 4 bases at J, with 12 bases between the two ends. This CDR3 reads CASSLSGGGTGELFF. CDR3 nucleotides: TGTGCCAGCAGTTTGTCAGGAGGCGGCACCGGGGAGCTGTTTTTT.